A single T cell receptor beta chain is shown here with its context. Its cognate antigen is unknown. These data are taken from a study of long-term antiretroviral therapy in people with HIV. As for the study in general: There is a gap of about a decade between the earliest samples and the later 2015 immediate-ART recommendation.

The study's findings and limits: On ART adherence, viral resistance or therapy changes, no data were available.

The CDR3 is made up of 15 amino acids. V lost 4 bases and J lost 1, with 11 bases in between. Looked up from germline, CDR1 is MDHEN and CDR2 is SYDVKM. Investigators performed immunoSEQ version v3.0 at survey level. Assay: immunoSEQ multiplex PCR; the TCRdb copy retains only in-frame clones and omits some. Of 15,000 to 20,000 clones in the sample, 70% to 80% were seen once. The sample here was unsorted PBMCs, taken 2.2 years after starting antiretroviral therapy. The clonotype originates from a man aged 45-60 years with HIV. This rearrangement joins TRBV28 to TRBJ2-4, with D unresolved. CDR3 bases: TGTGCCAGCAGTTCGGCGGCCTTGGCCAAAAACATTCAGTACTTC. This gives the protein CASSSAALAKNIQYF.